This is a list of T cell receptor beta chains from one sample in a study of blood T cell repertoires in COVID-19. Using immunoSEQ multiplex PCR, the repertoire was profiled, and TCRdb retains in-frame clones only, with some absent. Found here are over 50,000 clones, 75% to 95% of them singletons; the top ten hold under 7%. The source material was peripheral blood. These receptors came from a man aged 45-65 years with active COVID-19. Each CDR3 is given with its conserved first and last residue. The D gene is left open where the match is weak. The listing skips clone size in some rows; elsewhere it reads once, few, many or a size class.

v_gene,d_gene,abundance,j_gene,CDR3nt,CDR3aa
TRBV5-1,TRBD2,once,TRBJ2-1,TGCGCCAGCAGCTTCGTAAGCGGGAGGGCCGAGAATGAGCAGTTCTTC,CASSFVSGRAENEQFF
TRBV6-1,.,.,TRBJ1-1,TGTGCCAGCAGTGAAGCGGCAGGGGTCACTGAAGCTTTCTTT,CASSEAAGVTEAFF
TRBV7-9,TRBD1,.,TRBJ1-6,TGTGCCAGCAGCTTAGCGGGACAGGGAAATTCACCCCTCCACTTT,CASSLAGQGNSPLHF
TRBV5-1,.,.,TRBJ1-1,TGCGCCAGCAGCTTGAAACCGGGGAAGCGGATTGAAGCTTTCTTT,CASSLKPGKRIEAFF
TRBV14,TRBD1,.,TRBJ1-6,TGTGCCAGCAGCCAATCTCGGACAGGCGTCCTCCACTTT,CASSQSRTGVLHF
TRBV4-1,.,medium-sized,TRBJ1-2,TGCGCCAGCAGCCCGGCGCGGGGGACGGCTAACTATGGCTACACCTTC,CASSPARGTANYGYTF
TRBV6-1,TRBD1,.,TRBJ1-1,TGTGCCAGCAGTGAAGCAATGACAGGGAGCACTGAAGCTTTCTTT,CASSEAMTGSTEAFF
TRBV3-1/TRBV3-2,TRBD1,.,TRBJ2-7,TGTGCCAGCAGCCGGTCGACAGGGCCCTCCTACGAGCAGTACTTC,CASSRSTGPSYEQYF
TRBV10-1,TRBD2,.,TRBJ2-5,TGCGCCAGCTATAGCGGGCAAGAGACCCAGTACTTC,CASYSGQETQYF
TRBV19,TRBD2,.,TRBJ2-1,TGTGCCAGTAGCCCGGGACTAGCGGGAGTTTTAACCTACAATGAGCAGTTCTTC,CASSPGLAGVLTYNEQFF
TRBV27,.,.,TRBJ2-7,TGTGCCAGCAGCCCACAGGGCCCCCACTGGGGTAACGAGCAGTACTTC,CASSPQGPHWGNEQYF
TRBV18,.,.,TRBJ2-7,TGTGCCAGCTCACCGGGCCAAAAGGGGGTCAACTACGAGCAGTACTTC,CASSPGQKGVNYEQYF
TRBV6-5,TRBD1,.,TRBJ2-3,TGTGCCAGCAGGCCCGGACAGGGCGACACAGATACGCAGTATTTT,CASRPGQGDTDTQYF
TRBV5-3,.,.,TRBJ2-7,TGTGCCAGAAGCTTGAAAGTGAGAGGGAGAGCCTTCGAGCAGTACTTC,CARSLKVRGRAFEQYF
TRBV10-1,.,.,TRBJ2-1,TGCGCCAGCAGTGACAGGGCAGGGGTGAACAATGAGCAGTTCTTC,CASSDRAGVNNEQFF
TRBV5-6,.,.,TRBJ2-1,TGTGCCAGCAGCGCCCTAGGAGAGCAGTTCTTC,CASSALGEQFF
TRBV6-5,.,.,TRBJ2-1,TGTGCCAGCAGCAACCCCCGGTCAGCGGGCGAGCAGTTCTTC,CASSNPRSAGEQFF
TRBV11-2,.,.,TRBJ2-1,TGTGCCAGCAGCTTAGGCCGCGGGCCCGAGCAGTTCTTC,CASSLGRGPEQFF
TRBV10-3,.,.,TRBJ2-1,TGTGCCAGTGCAGGGGTATCAGGTGAGCAGTTCTTC,CASAGVSGEQFF
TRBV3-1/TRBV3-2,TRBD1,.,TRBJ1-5,TGTGCCAGCAGCCATGCCGGGACAGACAATCAGCCCCAGCATTTT,CASSHAGTDNQPQHF
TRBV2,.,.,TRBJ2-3,TGTGCCGGTTCACTAGCAGAGACAGATACGCAGTATTTT,CAGSLAETDTQYF
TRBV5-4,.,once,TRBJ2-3,TGTGCCAGCAGCTTGTTCGGGGAAGGAGATACGCAGTATTTT,CASSLFGEGDTQYF
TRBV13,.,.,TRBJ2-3,TGTGCCAGCAGCGAGCCGCGGGATACGCAGTATTTT,CASSEPRDTQYF
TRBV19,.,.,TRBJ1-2,TGTGCCAGTAGTATATCAACAGGGAACCCTAACTATGGCTACACCTTC,CASSISTGNPNYGYTF
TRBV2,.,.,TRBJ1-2,TGTGCCAGCTTCGACAGCTATGGCTACACCTTC,CASFDSYGYTF
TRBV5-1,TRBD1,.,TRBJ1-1,TGCGCCAGCAGCTTTAACGACGGACAGGGGGTGGTATCTTTCTTT,CASSFNDGQGVVSFF
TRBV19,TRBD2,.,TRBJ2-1,TGTGCCAGTAGGGGACTAGCGGGGGAAGGGTACAATGAGCAGTTCTTC,CASRGLAGEGYNEQFF
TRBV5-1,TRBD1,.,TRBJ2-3,TGCGCCAGCAGCTCTACTGGACAGGGAGGTGGAGATACGCAGTATTTT,CASSSTGQGGGDTQYF
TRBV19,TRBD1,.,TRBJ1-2,TGTGCCAGTAGTAGGGGACAGGTGGACTATGGCTACACCTTC,CASSRGQVDYGYTF
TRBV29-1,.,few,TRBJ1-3,TGCAGCGGGACAGATTCTGGAAACACCATATATTTT,CSGTDSGNTIYF
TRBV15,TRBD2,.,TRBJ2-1,TGTGCCACCAGCAGAGATCTAGCGGGAGGGCCCAATGAGCAGTTCTTC,CATSRDLAGGPNEQFF
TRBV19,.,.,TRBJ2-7,TGTGCCAGTAGTCCTACAGTGGAATCCTACGAGCAGTACTTC,CASSPTVESYEQYF
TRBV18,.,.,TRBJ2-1,TGTGCCAGCTCACGGGACCGGGGGAGTGAGCAGTTCTTC,CASSRDRGSEQFF
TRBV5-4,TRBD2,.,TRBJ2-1,TGTGCCAGCAGCTCTCGGAAGACTAGCGGTTACAATGAGCAGTTCTTC,CASSSRKTSGYNEQFF
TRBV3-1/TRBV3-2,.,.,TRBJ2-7,TGTGCCAGCAGAGCCCGGCACAGCTCCTACGAGCAGTACTTC,CASRARHSSYEQYF